This entry concerns a single T cell receptor beta chain. It has no known antigen specificity. No much larger clone is present one base from it, and per-base qualities are unavailable. At one collaborating source in Seattle, patients were enrolled during active infection and were followed longitudinally through the course of disease. Whole blood was collected in K2EDTA tubes by collaborating institutions according to the institutions' own protocols. For TCRbeta analysis, collaborators shipped samples as frozen whole blood, isolated PBMCs, or DNA extracted from either of those sample types. These data belong to a study of blood T cell repertoires in COVID-19 (dated by TCRdb to 2020 to 2021). Some background on the complete study: Samples from collaborators originated in the United States, Italy and Spain and spanned both the acute and convalescent phases of COVID-19. The prospective study material was composed of cDNA or gDNA derived from T cells, B-cell-depleted T cells, or PBMCs. The sample metadata nearly always contained a de-identified subject ID, COVID-19 status, age in years and sex. Samples were obtained from the ongoing ImmuneRACE study (first 160 participants) and from about 1,300 subjects provided by 6 global collaborators. Deeply sampled blood TCRbeta repertoires from subjects exposed to, actively infected with, or recovered from COVID-19 were included in the dataset. Where available, HLA class I and class II types were obtained from metadata supplied by the sample provider rather than from assay-based typing. A freely available public database, intended as a resource for researchers studying the immune response to SARS-CoV-2, is where the repertoires were released.

Here V drops 4 bases and J drops 3 bases, and the junction holds 7 bases not matched to any gene. There are 15 amino acids in the CDR3, from cysteine to phenylalanine inclusive. The entry retains the CDR3 DNA only, 45 bases that are in frame from base 1. CDR1 LGHDT and CDR2 YNNKEL were looked up in the germline V gene (reference sequence). Points the paper makes about the study in general: Clinical and demographic metadata were provided uncurated, with the amount varying by source and participant.

TCRbeta CDR3 regions were amplified from genomic DNA by means of the immunoSEQ Assay, a bias-controlled multiplex PCR. For the original study's pipeline: The number of nucleated cells in each sample was estimated by amplification of reference gene primers within the assay. To quantify the absolute abundance of each unique TCRbeta CDR3 rearrangement, sequence reads were collapsed and filtered. For each sample, productive Simpson clonality was calculated by taking the square root of Simpson's diversity index across productive rearrangements. The source is immuneACCESS, and TCRdb retained only in-frame sequences with V and J called. Part of the clones is not carried over; for the studies checked, unresolved V genes explain less than half of this, and the remainder is unexplained. From that table come the V and J calls and clone size; the DNA was used to work out D and trimming. In this sample the table shows more than 300,000 clones, around 87% of which occur a single time. Of the sample, less than 11% is held by the ten largest clones.

This receptor chain uses TRBV3-1 (or the pseudogene TRBV3-2) and TRBJ2-7; 9 nucleotides in the junction match TRBD2. What was sequenced was peripheral blood. The receptor was derived from a woman aged 25 to 39 with COVID-19, enrolled during active disease. This receptor has the CDR3 CASSPLAGTRYEQYF. The sequenced DNA: TGTGCCAGCAGCCCACTAGCGGGTACGCGCTACGAGCAGTACTTC.